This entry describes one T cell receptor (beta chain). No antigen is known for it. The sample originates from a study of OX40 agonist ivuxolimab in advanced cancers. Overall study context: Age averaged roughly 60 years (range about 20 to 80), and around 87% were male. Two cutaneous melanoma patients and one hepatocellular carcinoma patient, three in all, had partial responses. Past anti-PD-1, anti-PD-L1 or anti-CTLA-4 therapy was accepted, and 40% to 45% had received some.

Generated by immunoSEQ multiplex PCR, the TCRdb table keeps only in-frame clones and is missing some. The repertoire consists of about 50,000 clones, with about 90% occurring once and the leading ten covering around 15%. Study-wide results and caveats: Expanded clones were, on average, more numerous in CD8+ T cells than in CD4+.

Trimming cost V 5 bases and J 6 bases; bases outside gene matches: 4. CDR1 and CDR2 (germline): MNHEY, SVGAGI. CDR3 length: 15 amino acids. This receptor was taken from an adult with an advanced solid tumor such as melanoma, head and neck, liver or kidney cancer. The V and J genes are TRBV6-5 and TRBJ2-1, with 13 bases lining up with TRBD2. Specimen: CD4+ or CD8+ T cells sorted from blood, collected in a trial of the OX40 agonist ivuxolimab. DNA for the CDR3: TGTGCCAGCAGTCTGGGACTAGCGGGGAGCAATGAGCAGTTCTTC. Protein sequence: CASSLGLAGSNEQFF.